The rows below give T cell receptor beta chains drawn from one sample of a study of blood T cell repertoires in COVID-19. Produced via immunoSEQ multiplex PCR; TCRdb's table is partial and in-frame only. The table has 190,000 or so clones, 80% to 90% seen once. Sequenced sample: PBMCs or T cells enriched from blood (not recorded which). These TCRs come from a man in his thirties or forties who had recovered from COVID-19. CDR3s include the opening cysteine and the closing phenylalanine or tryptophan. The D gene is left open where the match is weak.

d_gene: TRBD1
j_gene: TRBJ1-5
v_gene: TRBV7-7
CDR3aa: CASSLRETGGLGQPQHF
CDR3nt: TGTGCCAGCAGCTTGCGCGAAACAGGGGGCTTAGGGCAGCCCCAGCATTTT

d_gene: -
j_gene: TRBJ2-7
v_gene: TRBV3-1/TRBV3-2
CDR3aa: CASSQVLRGGFSYEQYF
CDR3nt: TGTGCCAGCAGCCAAGTTCTCCGCGGGGGCTTCTCCTACGAGCAGTACTTC

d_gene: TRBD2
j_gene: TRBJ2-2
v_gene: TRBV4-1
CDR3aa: CASSQAQRGSANTGELFF
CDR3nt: TGCGCCAGCAGCCAAGCTCAGCGGGGAAGCGCGAACACCGGGGAGCTGTTTTTT

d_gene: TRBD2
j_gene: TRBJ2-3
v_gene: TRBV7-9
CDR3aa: CASSGGLAGSTDTQYF
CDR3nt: TGTGCCAGCAGCGGGGGGCTAGCGGGATCCACAGATACGCAGTATTTT

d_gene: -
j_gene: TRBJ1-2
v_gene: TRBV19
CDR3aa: CASSRTNNYGYTF
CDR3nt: TGTGCCAGTAGTAGGACAAATAACTATGGCTACACCTTC

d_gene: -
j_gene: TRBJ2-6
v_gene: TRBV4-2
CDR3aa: CASSHLAAGANVLTF
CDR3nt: TGTGCCAGCAGCCACTTAGCGGCCGGGGCCAACGTCCTGACTTTC

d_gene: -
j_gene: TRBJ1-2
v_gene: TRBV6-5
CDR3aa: CASSRDLSGYTF
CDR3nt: TGTGCCAGCAGCAGGGATTTGAGTGGCTACACCTTC

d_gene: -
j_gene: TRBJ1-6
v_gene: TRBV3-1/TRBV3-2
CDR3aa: CASRQGVSDSPLHF
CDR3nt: TGTGCCAGCAGACAAGGAGTCTCCGATTCACCCCTCCACTTT

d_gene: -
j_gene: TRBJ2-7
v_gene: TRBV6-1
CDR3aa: CASSEYPERGEQYF
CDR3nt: TGTGCCAGCAGTGAATATCCCGAACGAGGGGAGCAGTACTTC

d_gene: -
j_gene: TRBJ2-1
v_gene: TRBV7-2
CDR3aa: CASSLYEETRGEQFF
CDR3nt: TGTGCCAGCAGCTTATACGAAGAGACCAGGGGTGAGCAGTTCTTC

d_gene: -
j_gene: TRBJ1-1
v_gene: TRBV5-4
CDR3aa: CASSSGANTEAFF
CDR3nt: TGTGCCAGCAGCTCGGGAGCGAACACTGAAGCTTTCTTT

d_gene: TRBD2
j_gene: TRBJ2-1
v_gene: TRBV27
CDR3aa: CASSPLSVVGREENEQFF
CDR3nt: TGTGCCAGCAGTCCACTCTCTGTGGTGGGGCGGGAGGAGAATGAGCAGTTCTTC

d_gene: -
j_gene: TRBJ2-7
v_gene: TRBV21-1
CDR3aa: CASSTLVRESTF
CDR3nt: TGTGCCAGCAGCACGCTTGTGCGGGAGTCGACATTC